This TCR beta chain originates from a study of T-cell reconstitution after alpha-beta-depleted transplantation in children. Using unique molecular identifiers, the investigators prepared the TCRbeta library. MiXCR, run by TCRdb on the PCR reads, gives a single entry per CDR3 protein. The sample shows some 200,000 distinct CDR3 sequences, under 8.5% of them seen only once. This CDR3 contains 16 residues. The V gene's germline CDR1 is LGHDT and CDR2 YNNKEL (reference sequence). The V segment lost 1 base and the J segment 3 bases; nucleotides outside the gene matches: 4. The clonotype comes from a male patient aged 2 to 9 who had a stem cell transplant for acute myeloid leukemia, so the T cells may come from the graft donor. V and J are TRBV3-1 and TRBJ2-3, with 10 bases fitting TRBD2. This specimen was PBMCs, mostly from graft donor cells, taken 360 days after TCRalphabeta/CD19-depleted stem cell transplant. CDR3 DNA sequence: TGTGCCAGCAGCCAAGCTAGCGGGAGAGGGACAGATACGCAGTATTTT. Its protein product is CASSQASGRGTDTQYF.